Below, 3 T cell receptor beta chains from the same sample are listed, as sequenced in a study of early T cells in non-severe SARS-CoV-2 infection. Each CDR3 protein is one row after TCRdb ran MiXCR on the 5' RACE reads. This sample has approximately 29,000 distinct CDR3 sequences, with around 7% found just once. Sequencing was done on a sample of whole blood. Receptors originate from an adult who was a healthcare worker with PCR-confirmed SARS-CoV-2 infection or an uninfected control (not recorded which).

This clonotype was seen repeatedly, ten times or more. This chain links TRBV6-2 or TRBV6-3 with TRBJ2-7, with 8 bases aligning to TRBD1. The germline V gene has CDR1 MNHEY and CDR2 SVGEGT. There are 15 residues in the CDR3. The V segment lost 6 bases and the J segment 0 bases; nucleotides outside the gene matches: 7. The CDR3 sequence: CASRRGQGLSYEQYF. DNA for the CDR3: TGTGCCAGCAGGCGAGGACAGGGCCTCTCCTACGAGCAGTACTTC.

Ten or more counts support this clonotype. This chain joins TRBV6-5 and TRBJ2-5; 7 nucleotides match TRBD1. J gave up 2 bases and V 8 bases, and 11 bases lay outside the gene matches. This CDR3 is built from 15 residues. Germline V gene lookup returns CDR1 MNHEY and CDR2 SVGAGI. The CDR3 sequence is CASLAFSDRQETQYF. The CDR3, as DNA: TGTGCCAGCCTAGCCTTTTCGGACAGGCAAGAGACCCAGTACTTC.

The J gene is TRBJ2-7, the V gene TRBV5-1, with TRBD1 identical over 8 bases. Trimming took 1 base from V and 3 from J; bases not matched to a gene: 6. The length of the CDR3 is 15 residues. CDR1 SGHRS and CDR2 YFSETQ come from the germline V gene. The DNA of the CDR3 is TGCGCCAGCAGCTTGTACGCAGGGGGCATCTACGAGCAGTACTTC. Translation: CASSLYAGGIYEQYF.